These T cell receptor beta chains were read from a single sample in a study of blood T cell repertoires in COVID-19. Generated by immunoSEQ multiplex PCR, the TCRdb table keeps only in-frame clones and is missing some. The sample has approximately 220,000 clones, 75% to 90% seen once. Sequencing used PBMCs or T cells enriched from blood (not recorded which). These receptors were collected from a woman under 30 in a cohort exposed to, infected with or recovered from COVID-19 (not recorded which). CDR3s include the opening cysteine and the closing phenylalanine or tryptophan. Each record gives: V gene, D gene, J gene, CDR3 DNA, CDR3 protein. D genes are given only for firm matches.

>TRBV19|NA|TRBJ2-1
TGTGCCACCAGGACACCCAATTACAATGAGCAGTTCTTC
CATRTPNYNEQFF
>TRBV2|NA|TRBJ2-5
TGTGCCAGCCGCCGGGGCAGGGGAGAGACCCAGTACTTC
CASRRGRGETQYF
>TRBV5-6|NA|TRBJ2-7
TGTGCCAGCAGCTTGGAGGGTTCAGGGGAGCAGTACTTC
CASSLEGSGEQYF
>TRBV19|TRBD1|TRBJ1-2
TGTGCCACCCTACAGACAGGGTGGCACTATGGCTACACCTTC
CATLQTGWHYGYTF
>TRBV7-2|NA|TRBJ2-5
TGTGCCAGCAGCTTAGTAGGTGGAGGAGAGACCCAGTACTTC
CASSLVGGGETQYF
>TRBV5-8|TRBD1|TRBJ1-6
TGTGCCAGCAGCTGGGGGGTGCGGGACAGTTTCTCACCCCTCCACTTT
CASSWGVRDSFSPLHF
>TRBV29-1|TRBD2|TRBJ2-1
TGCAGCGTTGAGCGAGTCCCGGGACTAGCGGGGGGGAGCTCCTACAATGAGCAGTTCTTC
CSVERVPGLAGGSSYNEQFF
>TRBV19|TRBD2|TRBJ2-1
TGTGCCAGTAGTATAACTAGCGGGACGGGTGAGCAGTTCTTC
CASSITSGTGEQFF
>TRBV28|NA|TRBJ2-7
TGTGCCAGCAGTTCAATATTAGCCCGGATAGTCTACGAGCAGTACTTC
CASSSILARIVYEQYF
>TRBV5-1|TRBD2|TRBJ2-2
TGCGCCAGCAGCGCTAGCGGGACCGGGGAGCTGTTTTTT
CASSASGTGELFF
>TRBV4-1|NA|TRBJ2-7
TGCGCCAGCAGCCTCTATTACGAGCAGTACTTC
CASSLYYEQYF